The T cell receptor beta chain under discussion was sequenced for a study of Ad26.COV2.S vaccination and SARS-CoV-2 variants. Findings of the study overall: Non-spike TCR breadth showed similarity between vaccine and placebo recipients.

Treatment specified: roughly 20 received Ad26.COV2.S at low or high dose, single or two shots; several received placebo; per-sample allocation not given. Following the first vaccine or placebo injection, samples were taken on day 63. The shot given was an Ad26 vector that makes Wuhan-strain SARS-CoV-2 spike. About this clone itself: Antigen unknown.

Profiled with immunoSEQ multiplex PCR; TCRdb holds only in-frame clones, not every one. Among roughly 700,000 clones listed, 70% to 90% were seen once. This CDR3 is built from 14 residues. The V gene end was trimmed by 2 bases and the J gene end by 4 bases; junction bases not matched to a gene: 4. Germline V gives CDR1 LNHDA, CDR2 SQIVND (reference sequence). This receptor was taken from a person between 18 and 59 years old who received the Ad26.COV2.S COVID-19 vaccine or a placebo. This sample comprised peripheral blood, obtained in a trial of Ad26.COV2.S vaccine versus placebo. V is TRBV19 and J is TRBJ1-2; 7 bases line up with TRBD1. The CDR3 sequence is CASSIPGGGYGYTF. The CDR3 bases are TGTGCCAGTAGTATACCAGGGGGTGGCTATGGCTACACCTTC.